What follows is one TCR beta chain and its context. What it recognizes is unknown. Other DNA sequences in the same sample also yield this CDR3. The source of the sample is a study of Ad26.COV2.S vaccination and SARS-CoV-2 variants. Regarding the study as a whole: Possible underestimation of total T cell responses by the TCR breadth and depth analyses was noted. Spike-specific TCR breadth in vaccine recipients exceeded that seen in placebo recipients.

Treatment meaning: some 19 received Ad26.COV2.S at low or high dose, single or two shots; five or six received placebo; per-sample allocation not given. The investigators took samples on day 63 after the first vaccine or placebo injection. Donation was by an adult aged 18-55 years who was in Boston. An Ad26 vector was used to express Wuhan-strain SARS-CoV-2 spike as the vaccine. The CDR3 contains 13 residues. V was cut by 3 bases and J by 2 bases, with 8 bases left in between. Germline assignment: CDR1 DFQATT and CDR2 SNEGSKA (reference sequence). The table came from immunoSEQ multiplex PCR; TCRdb's copy has only in-frame clones and leaves some out. Among 300,000 to 500,000 clones listed, approximately 91% were seen once.

The V and J genes are TRBV20-1 and TRBJ1-5; the D gene is possibly TRBD1 (5 bases). The sample in question was peripheral blood, obtained in a trial of Ad26.COV2.S vaccine versus placebo. This clonotype originated in a person aged 18-60 years who received the Ad26.COV2.S COVID-19 vaccine or a placebo. CDR3 coding DNA: TGCAGTGCTAGTCCGGGGGGCAATCAGCCCCAGCATTTT. This sequence encodes CSASPGGNQPQHF.